This is a list of T cell receptor beta chains from one sample in a study of CD8+ T cells in alopecia areata. Measured with immunoSEQ multiplex PCR; TCRdb has only the in-frame clones, and not every one. The data show fewer than 250,000 clones, 40% to 55% seen once. The starting material was CD4+ T cells sorted from blood, obtained at approximately week 37, from a patient treated with tofacitinib. The receptors here all came from a human donor with alopecia areata. Both conserved end residues are trimmed from each CDR3. Not all rows give a size; the values are once, few, many and, for expanded clones, a class.

CDR3: ATRESGVPSSEQY
J: TRBJ2-7
size: NA
V: TRBV15

CDR3: ASSLKGVEQY
J: TRBJ2-7
size: NA
V: TRBV7-9

CDR3: AWSVNAVGETQY
J: TRBJ2-5
size: NA
V: TRBV30

CDR3: ASSLRGRDNEQF
J: TRBJ2-1
size: NA
V: TRBV5-1

CDR3: ATSRDGRNQPQH
J: TRBJ1-5
size: NA
V: TRBV15

CDR3: ASSLPVGPGNTIY
J: TRBJ1-3
size: many
V: TRBV7-9

CDR3: SVELGRTDTQY
J: TRBJ2-3
size: few
V: TRBV29-1

CDR3: ASSKVGEQY
J: TRBJ2-7
size: NA
V: TRBV5-1

CDR3: ASSPTSTNTEAF
J: TRBJ1-1
size: NA
V: TRBV18

CDR3: ASSLQGLAGYQETQY
J: TRBJ2-5
size: NA
V: TRBV5-1

CDR3: ATTGTAIMSGYT
J: TRBJ1-2
size: few
V: TRBV10-3

CDR3: ASSLGLAAHNEQF
J: TRBJ2-1
size: many
V: TRBV5-8

CDR3: ASSGTRVSGANVLT
J: TRBJ2-6
size: few
V: TRBV7-2

CDR3: ASSISGRSRETQY
J: TRBJ2-5
size: few
V: TRBV7-9

CDR3: ASSLIGEQETQY
J: TRBJ2-5
size: NA
V: TRBV5-1